The 18 T cell receptor beta chains below come from one sample, sequenced in a study of tumor-infiltrating lymphocytes in primary liver carcinoma. Unsorted bulk tissue (roughly 17-34 mg) underwent RNA and DNA co-extraction. Using a constant-region primer together with ProtoScript II reverse transcriptase, TCR beta cDNA was made from about 500 ng of total RNA. Sequencing libraries for TCR beta derived from three nested multiplex PCR rounds that used slightly modified ARM-PCR. A C-beta reverse primer was combined with TRBV1-TRBV30 forward primers in the first two PCR rounds, and each round had 10 cycles. TCRdb re-analysed the multiplex PCR reads in MiXCR, keeping a single row per CDR3 protein. The profile shows tens of thousands of distinct CDR3 sequences, over 60% of them singletons. Source material: liver tumor tissue from sampling region 4. Subset specified: tumor region T4, right-lateral pole. The receptors come from a man aged 40-49 years with primary liver carcinoma and hepatitis B virus infection.

The V gene is TRBV6-5, the J gene TRBJ2-5, with TRBD1 matching 9 bases. With V trimmed by 6 bases and J by 5 bases, 13 bases remained unmatched. The CDR3 loop spans 16 amino acids. Germline values: CDR1 MNHEY, CDR2 SVGAGI. For the CDR3, the DNA is TGTGCCAGCAGGCCCCAGCTCACAGGGGGCGGGGAGACCCAGTACTTC. Translation: CASRPQLTGGGETQYF.

This clonotype was seen once. A clone one base away is much larger, so this may be a read error. The chain is built from TRBV11-1 and TRBJ2-1, with 14 bases identical to TRBD2. The CDR3 loop spans 17 amino acids. Per germline, CDR1 SGHAT and CDR2 FQDESV (reference sequence). The CDR3 DNA reads as TGTGCCAGCAGCCTGGGACTAGCGGGAGAAGCTGACAATGGGCAGTTCTTC. It encodes CASSLGLAGEADNGQFF.

The V and J genes are TRBV4-1 and TRBJ1-6; D is possibly TRBD1 (5 bases). V was pared by 5 bases and J by 7 bases, with 15 bases between. This CDR3 contains 15 residues. CDR1 MGHRA and CDR2 YSYEKL come from the germline V gene. In nucleotides, the CDR3 is TGCGCCAGCAGCATCGTCCAGGGCGCCAATTCACCCCTCCACTTT. It codes for CASSIVQGANSPLHF.

Notes on this clonotype: A read error is likely, as this CDR3 ends without the conserved phenylalanine or tryptophan. The chain carries TRBV28 and TRBJ1-2; weak D call: TRBD1 (6 bases). The CDR3 is 15 amino acids. Deletions cut 2 bases from V and 4 bases from J, with 14 bases between. Germline CDR1 MDHEN, CDR2 SYDVKM. The DNA for the CDR3 is TGTGCCAGCAGTTTAAGCAGGGGACGCGGCTATGGCTACACCCTC. Its protein product is CASSLSRGRGYGYTL.

The chain uses TRBV11-2 and TRBJ2-4, with D unclear. The ends were cut back, 7 bases at V and 2 bases at J, with 15 bases in the middle. The CDR3 covers 15 residues. CDR1 is SGHAT, CDR2 FQNNGV, per germline. Written as DNA, the CDR3 is TGTGCCAGCACCACTTCGGCAGTATCCAAAAACATTCAGTACTTC. Translation: CASTTSAVSKNIQYF.

The chain couples TRBV20-1 to TRBJ2-3; tentative D call: TRBD2 (5 bases). Looked up from germline, CDR1 is DFQATT and CDR2 is SNEGSKA (reference sequence). This CDR3 comprises 13 residues. CDR3 coding DNA: TGCAATACTGATGGCGGGAGCACAGATACGCAGTATTTT. Its protein is CNTDGGSTDTQYF.

The V gene is TRBV4-1, the J gene TRBJ2-7, with 7 positions matching TRBD2. Unmatched junction bases numbered 14, after V lost 1 base and J lost 8 bases. Germline CDR1 MGHRA, CDR2 YSYEKL. CDR3 length: 16 residues. The CDR3 here is CASSQGRGGSLYKQYF. For the CDR3, the DNA is TGCGCCAGCAGCCAAGGTCGGGGCGGGAGTTTATACAAGCAGTACTTC.

This clonotype was counted many times. The chain uses TRBV29-1 and TRBJ2-1; 8 nucleotides line up with TRBD2. The CDR3 length is 13 residues. Germline trimming cut 2 bases from V and 5 bases from J; bases unmatched to any gene: 2. Germline V gene lookup returns CDR1 SQVTM and CDR2 ANQGSEA. CDR3 in DNA: TGCAGCGTTGAAACGACTAGCGACAATGAGCAGTTCTTC. It codes for CSVETTSDNEQFF.

As concerns this clonotype: Germline and junction disagree at one end, which may indicate a read error. The V call is TRBV24-1, the J call TRBJ1-5; D is uncertain. The CDR3 has 13 amino acids. CDR1 and CDR2 (germline): KGHDR, SFDVKD. The CDR3 is CAISDFGFWPQHF. CDR3 nucleotide sequence: TGTGCCATCAGTGATTTCGGGTTTTGGCCCCAGCATTTT.

Comment on this clonotype: Because it lacks the conserved phenylalanine or tryptophan at the end, this CDR3 is likely a read error. J is TRBJ2-3 and V is TRBV11-2; 8 bases agree with TRBD1. The germline CDR1 and CDR2 sequences are SGHAT and FQNNGV. The V gene end was trimmed by 5 bases and the J gene end by 2 bases; junction bases not matched to a gene: 6. The CDR3 has 15 amino acids. The CDR3 coding sequence is TGTGCCAGCAGCCTGACAGGGGCGGACACAGATACGCAGTATTCT. Protein product: CASSLTGADTDTQYS.

This clonotype was seen a single time. This may come from a read error, since a much larger clone is one base off. The chain employs TRBV28 and TRBJ2-1; the match to TRBD2 covers 8 bases. The CDR3 is 13 residues long. Germline V gene lookup returns CDR1 MDHEN and CDR2 SYDVKM. The CDR3 reads CASWIRGGNEQLF. CDR3 coding DNA: TGTGCCAGCTGGATACGGGGGGGCAATGAGCAGCTCTTC.

This clonotype was seen a handful of times. This chain connects TRBV4-1 to TRBJ1-1; no clear D. The V and J ends lost 4 bases and 2 bases respectively, with 8 bases between them. The CDR3 is 13 residues long. CDR1 and CDR2 (germline): MGHRA, YSYEKL. The CDR3 DNA reads as TGCGCCAGCAGCCCGCGGGGTAACACTGAAGCTTTCTTT. As protein: CASSPRGNTEAFF.

This chain links TRBV19 with TRBJ2-1, with 7 bases aligning to TRBD2. This CDR3 spans 15 amino acids. After removal of 7 bases from V and 5 bases from J, the junction contained 11 bases not matched to a gene. Germline values: CDR1 LNHDA, CDR2 SQIVND (reference sequence). CDR3: CASNRAGTTDNEQFF. In nucleotides, the CDR3 is TGTGCCAGTAACCGAGCCGGGACTACTGACAATGAGCAGTTCTTC.

Turning to this clonotype: A much larger clone is a single base away; this may be a read error. The CDR3 nucleotides are TGTGCCAGCAATACCGGGACTAGCGGCCAATGGGAGCAGTTCTTC. It specifies CASNTGTSGQWEQFF. The chain is built from TRBV6-1 and TRBJ2-1; TRBD2 matches 11 bases. Germline lookup yields CDR1 MNHNS and CDR2 SASEGT. V gave up 7 bases and J gave up 10 bases; unmatched junction bases: 12. The CDR3 loop spans 15 amino acids.

The J gene is TRBJ1-5, the V gene TRBV13, with D possibly matching TRBD1 (5 bases). V lost 9 bases and J 1 base, leaving 22 bases between the germline ends. The V gene's germline CDR1 is PRHDT and CDR2 FYEKMQ (reference sequence). This CDR3 comprises 17 residues. CDR3 protein: CASNLGRQGASNQPQHF. The CDR3 DNA reads TGTGCCAGTAACTTAGGGCGTCAGGGTGCGAGCAATCAGCCCCAGCATTTT.

Of note for this clonotype: One base away lies a much larger clone, so this may be a sequencing read error. This CDR3 fails to terminate in the conserved phenylalanine or tryptophan, so it likely reflects a read error. The chain joins TRBV6-2 or TRBV6-3 to TRBJ1-1; D is undetermined. The CDR3 runs to 13 residues. Germline CDR1 and CDR2: MNHEY and SVGEGT. Trimming cost V 4 bases and J 5 bases, with 11 bases left between them. The CDR3, as DNA: TGTGCCAGCAGTTCCCCCCTTCGTACTGAAGCTTTCTTA. Encoded protein: CASSSPLRTEAFL.

This clonotype is a singleton in its sample. A read error may produce the germline difference seen at one junction end. This chain uses TRBV11-2 with TRBJ2-6; possibly TRBD1 or TRBD2 for D (5 bases each). Per the germline V gene, CDR1 is SGHAT and CDR2 is FQNNGV. The CDR3 contains 16 residues. The CDR3 DNA reads as TGTGCCAGCAGAATAGATCTCGGGGCTGGGGCCAACGTCCCGACTTTC. It is translated as CASRIDLGAGANVPTF.

Regarding this clonotype: A read error may account for a junction end that differs from germline. The chain has TRBV29-1 and TRBJ2-2; tentatively, D is TRBD2 (5 bases). The CDR3 is 15 residues long. CDR1 is SQVTM, CDR2 ANQGSEA, per germline. The CDR3 nucleotides read TGCAGCGTTGAAGCGGTTGAGGGAACCACCGGGGAGCTGTATTTT. Amino acid sequence: CSVEAVEGTTGELYF.